This T cell receptor beta chain was identified in a study of post-analysis software for immune sequencing data (dated by TCRdb to 2013 to 2016). Background on the whole study: Recorded disease courses included relapsing-remitting, secondary progressive and progressive-relapsing multiple sclerosis, with some patients lacking subtype annotation. The patient repertoires were compared against roughly 12 previously published healthy control repertoires obtained from donors aged roughly 6 to 28 years. A subset of samples was prepared in parallel using single-end sample barcoding, then pooled and co-amplified after Illumina adapter ligation.

This clonotype was recorded only once. The clone's antigen remains unknown. Base qualities are not at hand, and no much larger clone is one base apart. V is shortened by 11 bases, J by 4 bases, and the region joining them spans 23 bases. Counted from cysteine to phenylalanine, this CDR3 has 15 amino acids. The only DNA kept is the CDR3, 45 bases in frame from the first base. Looking up the germline V gene (reference sequence) yields CDR1 SEHNR and CDR2 FQNEAQ. Library preparation used PCR. TCRdb records Illumina HiSeq 2500 as the sequencer. To reduce PCR and sequencing biases, unique molecular identifiers were built into the TCR beta cDNA libraries. Roughly 500,000 cDNA molecules were obtained per 1 to 10 million input T cells, so each molecule approximated one T cell. The same protocol used for the earlier healthy control dataset was applied to prepare and sequence the patient libraries. Within a given batch, samples were prepared together, multiplexed and sequenced on the same HiSeq lane. The paper's data handling went like this. MIGEC handled the raw barcoded reads, throwing out single-read molecular identifier groups before consensus assembly and CDR3 extraction. VDJtools was used for post-analysis of the clonotype tables, with diversity normalized by down-sampling every dataset to the smallest sample size. Repertoire overlap clustering matched CDR3 amino acid but not nucleotide sequences to correct batch-related cross-sample contamination. TCRdb trimmed the raw reads at Q25, called clones with MiXCR and kept productive beta chains. Rows with one shared CDR3 protein collapse into an entry with the most common genes and DNA. For this entry, the V and J calls and clone size follow TCRdb and not the study's own pipeline. The sample table lists about 460,000 distinct CDR3 sequences, around 40% of them with a count of one. Around an eighth of the sample goes to the ten largest clones.

To demonstrate the VDJtools post-analysis software, the study profiled TCR beta repertoires from the peripheral blood of 13 young patients with multiple sclerosis. The multiple sclerosis patients were children and adolescents between about 6 and 15 years of age. The investigation overall reported the following: The multiple sclerosis patient group was slightly younger than the control group. Significantly higher frequencies in patients than in controls were found for several TRBV segments, including TRBV5-6, TRBV5-1 and TRBV20-1. Direct clustering with F measure revealed strong co-clustering of samples prepared in the same batch, which led to a batch-effect correction. Multiple sclerosis patients had significantly lower normalized Chao1 diversity than controls, a result that suggests substantial peripheral T-cell clonal expansion.

The chain is made from TRBV7-9 and TRBJ1-1, and the D gene may be TRBD1, 5 bases matching. The clonotype was recovered from a girl under 18 with multiple sclerosis. Material: blood. The base sequence is TGTGCCCCCCGGGACTCCCCAGAGATCGGCACTGAAGCTTTCTTT. This encodes CAPRDSPEIGTEAFF.